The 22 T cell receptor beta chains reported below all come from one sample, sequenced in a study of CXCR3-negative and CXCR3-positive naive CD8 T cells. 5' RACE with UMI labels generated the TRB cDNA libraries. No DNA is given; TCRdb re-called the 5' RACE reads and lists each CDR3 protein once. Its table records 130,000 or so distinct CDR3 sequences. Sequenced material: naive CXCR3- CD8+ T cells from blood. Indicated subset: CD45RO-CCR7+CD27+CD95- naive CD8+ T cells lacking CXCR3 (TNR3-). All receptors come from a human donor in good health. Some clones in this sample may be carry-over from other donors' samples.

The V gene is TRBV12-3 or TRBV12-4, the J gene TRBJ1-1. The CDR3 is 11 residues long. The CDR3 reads CASSTDTEAFF.

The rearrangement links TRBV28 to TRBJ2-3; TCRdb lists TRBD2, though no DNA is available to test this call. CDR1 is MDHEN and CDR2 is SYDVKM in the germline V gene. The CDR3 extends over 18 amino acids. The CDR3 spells CASSLNPRTTLHTDTQYF.

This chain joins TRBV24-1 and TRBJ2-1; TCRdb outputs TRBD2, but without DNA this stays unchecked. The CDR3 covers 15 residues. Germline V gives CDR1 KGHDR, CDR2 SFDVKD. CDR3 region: CATSDLYSGVNEQFF.

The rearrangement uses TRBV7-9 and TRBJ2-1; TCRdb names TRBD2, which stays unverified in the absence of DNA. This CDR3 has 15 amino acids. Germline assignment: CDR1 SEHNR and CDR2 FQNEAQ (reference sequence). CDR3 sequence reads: CASSSRVVPYNEQFF. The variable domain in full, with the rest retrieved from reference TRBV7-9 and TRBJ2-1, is DTGVSQNPRHKITKRGQNVTFRCDPISEHNRLYWYRQTLGQGPEFLTYFQNEAQLEKSRLLSDRFSAERPKGSFSTLEIQRTEQGDSAMYLCASSSRVVPYNEQFFGPGTRLTVL.

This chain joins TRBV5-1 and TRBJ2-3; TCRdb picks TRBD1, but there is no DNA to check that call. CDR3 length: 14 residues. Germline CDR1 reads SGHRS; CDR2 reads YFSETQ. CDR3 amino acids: CASSLLQGADTQYF.

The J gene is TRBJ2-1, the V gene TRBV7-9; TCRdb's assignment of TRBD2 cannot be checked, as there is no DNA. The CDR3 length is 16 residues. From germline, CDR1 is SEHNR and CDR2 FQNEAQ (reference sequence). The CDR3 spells CASSSSLAGRYNEQFF.

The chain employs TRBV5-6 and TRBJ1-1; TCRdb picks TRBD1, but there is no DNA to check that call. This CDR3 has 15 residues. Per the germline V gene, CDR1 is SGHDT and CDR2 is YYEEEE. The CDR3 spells CASSFPQGRGTEAFF.

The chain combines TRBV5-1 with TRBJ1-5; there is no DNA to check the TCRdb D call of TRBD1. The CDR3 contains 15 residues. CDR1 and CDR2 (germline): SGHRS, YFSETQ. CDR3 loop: CASSLGGGSNQPQHF.

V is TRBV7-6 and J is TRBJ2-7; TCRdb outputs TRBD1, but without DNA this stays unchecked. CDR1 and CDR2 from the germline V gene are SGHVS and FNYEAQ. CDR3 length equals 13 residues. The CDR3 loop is CASRDGGSYEQYF.

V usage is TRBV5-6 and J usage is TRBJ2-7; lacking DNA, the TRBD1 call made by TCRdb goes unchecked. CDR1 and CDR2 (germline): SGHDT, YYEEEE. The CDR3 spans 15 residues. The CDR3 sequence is CASSKPHRGTYEQYF.

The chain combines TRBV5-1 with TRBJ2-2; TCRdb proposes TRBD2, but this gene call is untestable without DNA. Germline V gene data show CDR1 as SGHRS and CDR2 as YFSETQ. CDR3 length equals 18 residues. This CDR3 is CASSLLVLTSGSGGELFF.

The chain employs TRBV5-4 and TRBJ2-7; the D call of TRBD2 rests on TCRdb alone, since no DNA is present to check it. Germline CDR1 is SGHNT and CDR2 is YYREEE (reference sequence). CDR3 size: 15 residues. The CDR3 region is CASSLTGPLGYEQYF.

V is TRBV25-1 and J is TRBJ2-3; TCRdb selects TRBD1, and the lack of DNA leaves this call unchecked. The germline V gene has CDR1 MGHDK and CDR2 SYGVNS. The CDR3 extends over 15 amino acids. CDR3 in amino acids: CASSEQGGRTDTQYF.

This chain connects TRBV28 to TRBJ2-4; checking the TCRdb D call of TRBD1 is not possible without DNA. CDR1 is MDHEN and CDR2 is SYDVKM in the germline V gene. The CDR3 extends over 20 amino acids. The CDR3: CASSFFRQTLPGLAKNIQYF. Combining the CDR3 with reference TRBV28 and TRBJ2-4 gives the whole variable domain DVKVTQSSRYLVKRTGEKVFLECVQDMDHENMFWYRQDPGLGLRLIYFSYDVKMKEKGDIPEGYSVSREKKERFSLILESASTNQTSMYLCASSFFRQTLPGLAKNIQYFGAGTRLSVL.

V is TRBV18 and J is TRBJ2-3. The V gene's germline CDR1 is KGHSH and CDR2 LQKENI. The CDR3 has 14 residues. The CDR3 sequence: CASSPPRSTDTQYF.

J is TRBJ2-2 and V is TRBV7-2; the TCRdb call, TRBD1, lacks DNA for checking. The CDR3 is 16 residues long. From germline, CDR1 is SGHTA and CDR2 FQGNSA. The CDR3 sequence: CASSLERVRGTGELFF.

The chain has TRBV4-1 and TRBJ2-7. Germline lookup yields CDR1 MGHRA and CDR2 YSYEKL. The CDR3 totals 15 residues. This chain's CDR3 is CASSRTDGGSYEQYF.

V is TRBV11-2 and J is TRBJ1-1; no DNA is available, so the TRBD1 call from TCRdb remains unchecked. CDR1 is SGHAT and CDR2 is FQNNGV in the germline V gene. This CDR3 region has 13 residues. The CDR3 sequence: CASSSPGDTEAFF. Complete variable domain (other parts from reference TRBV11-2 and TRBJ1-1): EAGVAQSPRYKIIEKRQSVAFWCNPISGHATLYWYQQILGQGPKLLIQFQNNGVVDDSQLPKDRFSAERLKGVDSTLKIQPAKLEDSAVYLCASSSPGDTEAFFGQGTRLTVV.

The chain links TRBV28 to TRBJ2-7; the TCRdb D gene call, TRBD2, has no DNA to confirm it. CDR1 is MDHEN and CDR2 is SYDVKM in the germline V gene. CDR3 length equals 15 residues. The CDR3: CASNRSGRSSYEQYF.

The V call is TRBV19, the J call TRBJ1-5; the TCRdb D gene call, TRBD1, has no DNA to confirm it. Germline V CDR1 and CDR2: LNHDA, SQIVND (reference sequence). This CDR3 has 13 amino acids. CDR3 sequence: CASSPGWDQPQHF.

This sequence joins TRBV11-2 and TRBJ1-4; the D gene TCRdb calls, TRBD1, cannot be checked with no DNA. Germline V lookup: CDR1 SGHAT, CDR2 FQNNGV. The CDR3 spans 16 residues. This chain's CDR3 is CASSQGTLATNEKLFF.

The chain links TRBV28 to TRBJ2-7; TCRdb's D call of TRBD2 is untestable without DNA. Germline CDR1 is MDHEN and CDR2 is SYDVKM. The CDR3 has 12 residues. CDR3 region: CASSFSWEQQYF. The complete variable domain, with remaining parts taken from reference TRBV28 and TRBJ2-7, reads DVKVTQSSRYLVKRTGEKVFLECVQDMDHENMFWYRQDPGLGLRLIYFSYDVKMKEKGDIPEGYSVSREKKERFSLILESASTNQTSMYLCASSFSWEQQYFGPGTRLTVT.